The 32 T cell receptor beta chains presented below share a single source sample, sequenced in a study of T-cell memory formation after mild COVID-19. TCRdb recomputed calls from the 5' RACE reads with MiXCR, one row per CDR3 protein. The sample contains 400,000 to 500,000 distinct CDR3 sequences, over 15% of which appear only once. The sample was PBMCs or a T cell subset sorted from them (not recorded which). The receptors were gathered from an adult woman who had mild COVID-19 (a few samples of this study predate the infection). Cell type and time point are not known.

This chain uses TRBV5-1 with TRBJ2-3; TRBD2 aligns across 12 bases. V shed 3 bases, J shed 0 bases, and the junction held 14 bases outside the gene matches. Germline lookup yields CDR1 SGHRS and CDR2 YFSETQ. The length of the CDR3 is 20 residues. The CDR3 sequence is CASSYTPASGGGPSTDTQYF. CDR3 DNA: TGCGCCAGCAGCTACACCCCCGCTAGCGGGGGGGGACCTAGCACAGATACGCAGTATTTT.

This clonotype was counted between two and nine times. The chain couples TRBV20-1 to TRBJ2-7, with TRBD2 matching over 10 bases. Germline CDR1 is DFQATT and CDR2 is SNEGSKA (reference sequence). The trim removed 5 bases at V and 6 bases at J, leaving 4 bases unmatched. This CDR3 spans 12 amino acids. CDR3 region: CSASSGSIEQYF. The CDR3 region has the DNA TGCAGTGCTTCTAGCGGGAGTATCGAGCAGTACTTC.

The chain employs TRBV6-6 and TRBJ2-5, with 7 bases fitting TRBD2. V gave up 5 bases and J gave up 1 base; unmatched junction bases: 10. Germline assignment: CDR1 MNHNY and CDR2 SVGAGI (reference sequence). The CDR3 consists of 16 residues. The CDR3 protein is CASSGGGVGGQETQYF. DNA for the CDR3: TGTGCCAGCAGTGGGGGAGGGGTGGGGGGCCAAGAGACCCAGTACTTC.

The CDR3 protein is CASTMDTNTEAFF. Written as DNA, the CDR3 is TGTGCCAGCACCATGGATACGAACACTGAAGCTTTCTTT. The chain joins TRBV7-6 to TRBJ1-1; D gene uncertain. Germline V CDR1 and CDR2: SGHVS, FNYEAQ. Trimming removed 7 bases from V and 1 base from J, with 10 bases in between. The CDR3 is 13 residues long.

CDR3 residues: CASSRRTSGMGTYNEQFF. For the CDR3, the DNA is TGTGCCAGCAGTCGAAGGACTAGCGGGATGGGGACCTACAATGAGCAGTTCTTC. The J gene is TRBJ2-1, the V gene TRBV7-6; TRBD2 agrees at 12 bases. The CDR3 is 18 amino acids. J was trimmed by 2 bases and V by 6 bases; bases with no gene match: 11. CDR1 SGHVS and CDR2 FNYEAQ come from the germline V gene.

There are a few counts of this clonotype. V gene TRBV5-1 combines with J gene TRBJ1-1; D is unclear. The CDR3 is made up of 14 amino acids. V lost 1 base to trimming and J lost 2 bases, with 9 bases between them. Per the germline V gene, CDR1 is SGHRS and CDR2 is YFSETQ. CDR3 region: CASSLLQTNTEAFF. The CDR3 DNA is TGCGCCAGCAGCTTGTTACAGACAAACACTGAAGCTTTCTTT.

This clonotype has at least ten counts. This chain uses TRBV5-1 with TRBJ2-1, with 8 bases matching TRBD2. The CDR3 sequence is 15 residues long. V was pared by 1 base and J by 6 bases, with 6 bases of the junction left unmatched. The germline CDR1 and CDR2 sequences are SGHRS and YFSETQ. The CDR3 spells CASSLSSGSFNEQFF. The CDR3 nucleotides read TGCGCCAGCAGCTTGTCCAGCGGGAGCTTCAATGAGCAGTTCTTC. The whole variable domain, filled in from reference TRBV5-1 and TRBJ2-1, reads KAGVTQTPRYLIKTRGQQVTLSCSPISGHRSVSWYQQTPGQGLQFLFEYFSETQRNKGNFPGRFSGRQFSNSRSEMNVSTLELGDSALYLCASSLSSGSFNEQFFGPGTRLTVL.

Comment on this clonotype: A clone one base away is much larger, so this may be a read error. CDR3 amino acids: CASSTNTEAFF. The CDR3 bases are TGTGCCAGCAGTACGAACACTGAAGCTTTCTTT. The rearrangement uses TRBV27 and TRBJ1-1; D gene unclear. Germline assignment: CDR1 MNHEY and CDR2 SMNVEV (reference sequence). Trimming removed 5 bases at V and 1 base at J, with 2 bases between. This CDR3 is 11 amino acids long.

The chain couples TRBV7-9 to TRBJ1-1; D is unclear. CDR3 length: 15 amino acids. V lost 1 base to trimming and J lost 3 bases, with 12 bases between them. The germline V gene has CDR1 SEHNR and CDR2 FQNEAQ (reference sequence). Here the CDR3 reads CASSLDSPGYTEAFF. CDR3 DNA sequence: TGTGCCAGCAGCTTAGATTCTCCAGGATACACTGAAGCTTTCTTT.

At least ten counts were recorded for this clonotype. J is TRBJ2-7 and V is TRBV5-5, with D perhaps given as TRBD1 or TRBD2 (5 bases each). The CDR3 totals 14 residues. Germline CDR1 and CDR2: SGHKS and YYEKEE (reference sequence). The V end was cut by 0 bases, the J end by 1 base, with 8 bases between. The CDR3 nucleotides read TGTGCCAGCAGCTTGGGAGGGGATTCCTACGAGCAGTACTTC. Amino acids: CASSLGGDSYEQYF. Looking up the rest from reference TRBV5-5 and TRBJ2-7 gives the full variable domain: DAGVTQSPTHLIKTRGQQVTLRCSPISGHKSVSWYQQVLGQGPQFIFQYYEKEERGRGNFPDRFSARQFPNYSSELNVNALLLGDSALYLCASSLGGDSYEQYFGPGTRLTVT.

In its sample, this clonotype was seen a few times. V is TRBV6-5 and J is TRBJ2-1, with D possibly being TRBD1 (5 bases). Trimming took 0 bases from V and 9 from J, leaving 21 bases between them. Per the germline V gene, CDR1 is MNHEY and CDR2 is SVGAGI. This CDR3 has 17 amino acids. Here the CDR3 reads CASSYSLPEQDPGEQFF. DNA for the CDR3: TGTGCCAGCAGTTACTCGTTGCCGGAACAGGACCCCGGTGAGCAGTTCTTC.

The gene calls are TRBV5-4 and TRBJ2-3; D uncertain. V was pared by 4 bases and J by 2 bases, with 11 bases between. The CDR3 runs to 14 residues. Germline V gene lookup returns CDR1 SGHNT and CDR2 YYREEE (reference sequence). The CDR3 DNA is TGTGCCAGCAGCCCCGACTGGAACACAGATACGCAGTATTTT. Translating it yields CASSPDWNTDTQYF.

This clonotype was seen a few times. Its ends do not fully match the called genes, so a read error is possible. The chain uses TRBV30 and TRBJ2-1; D perhaps matches TRBD2 (5 bases). This CDR3 is 15 amino acids long. The germline V gene encodes CDR1 GTSNPN and CDR2 SVGIG (reference sequence). The CDR3 DNA sequence: TGTGCCTGGGGCCGGATTCTAGCTGGTGGCAATGAGCGGTTCTTC. Amino acid sequence: CAWGRILAGGNERFF. Complete variable domain (other parts from reference TRBV30 and TRBJ2-1): SQTIHQWPATLVQPVGSPLSLECTVEGTSNPNLYWYRQAAGRGLQLLFYSVGIGQISSEVPQNLSASRPQDRQFILSSKKLLLSDSGFYLCAWGRILAGGNERFFGPGTRLTVL.

There are a few counts of this clonotype. The J gene is TRBJ2-7, the V gene TRBV5-6; 8 bases are a match to TRBD1. The CDR3 spans 14 residues. V lost 1 base and J lost 5; bases outside the gene matches: 5. Germline assignment: CDR1 SGHDT and CDR2 YYEEEE. CDR3 sequence reads: CASSLRTGWDEQYF. DNA for the CDR3: TGTGCCAGCAGCTTGAGGACAGGGTGGGACGAGCAGTACTTC. The full variable domain, with the rest looked up from reference TRBV5-6 and TRBJ2-7, is DAGVTQSPTHLIKTRGQQVTLRCSPKSGHDTVSWYQQALGQGPQFIFQYYEEEERQRGNFPDRFSGHQFPNYSSELNVNALLLGDSALYLCASSLRTGWDEQYFGPGTRLTVT.

This clonotype was found once. V and J are TRBV12-3 or TRBV12-4 and TRBJ2-2; D might be TRBD1 (5 bases). The CDR3 totals 13 residues. V was trimmed by 3 bases and J by 7 bases, leaving 9 bases between them. CDR3 sequence (DNA): TGTGCCAGCAGTTTCGACAGATACGGGGAGCTGTTTTTT. It translates to CASSFDRYGELFF.

The chain combines TRBV15 with TRBJ1-1, with D uncertain. V lost 0 bases, J lost 5 bases, and 7 bases lay in between. The CDR3 is made up of 13 amino acids. Looked up from germline, CDR1 is LNHNV and CDR2 is YYDKDF (reference sequence). The CDR3 DNA sequence: TGTGCCACCAGCAGAGATATCGGTACTGAAGCTTTCTTT. Translation: CATSRDIGTEAFF.

The chain carries TRBV18 and TRBJ2-2; 8 bases line up with TRBD2. CDR3 length: 15 residues. In germline, CDR1 is KGHSH, CDR2 LQKENI. V trimming: 3 bases; J trimming: 10 bases; junction bases outside the gene matches: 10. The CDR3 DNA follows: TGTGCCAGCTCACCGACAAACGGGAGGGCGGCGGAGCTGTTTTTT. Encoded protein: CASSPTNGRAAELFF.

The chain carries TRBV7-9 and TRBJ2-5, with TRBD2 matching over 15 bases. Germline assignment: CDR1 SEHNR and CDR2 FQNEAQ (reference sequence). CDR3 size: 17 residues. V shed 5 bases, J shed 1 base, and the junction held 5 bases outside the gene matches. Here the CDR3 DNA reads TGTGCCAGCAGCCCCGGGACTAGCGGGAGGTTCCAAGAGACCCAGTACTTC. This encodes CASSPGTSGRFQETQYF.

In its sample, this clonotype was seen a few times. The chain is built from TRBV6-2 or TRBV6-3 and TRBJ1-1; D not resolved. The CDR3 has 13 residues. Germline V gives CDR1 MNHEY, CDR2 SVGEGT. V lost 5 bases and J 4 bases, leaving 11 bases between the germline ends. CDR3 amino acids: CASSPFMGTEAFF. In DNA, the CDR3 is TGTGCCAGCAGTCCCTTCATGGGCACTGAAGCTTTCTTT.

The genes are TRBV15 and TRBJ1-2; no firm D call. Germline V gene sequence: CDR1 LNHNV, CDR2 YYDKDF (reference sequence). The CDR3 length is 14 residues. V gave up 0 bases and J gave up 6 bases, with 11 bases separating them. The CDR3 loop reads CATSRERGIDGYTF. DNA for the CDR3: TGTGCCACCAGCAGAGAAAGAGGGATCGATGGCTACACCTTC.

This clonotype turned up a few times. V gene TRBV5-1 combines with J gene TRBJ1-1; 7 bases are a match to TRBD1. Germline loops: CDR1 SGHRS, CDR2 YFSETQ. CDR3 size: 17 residues. V shed 0 bases, J shed 1 base, and the junction held 9 bases outside the gene matches. The chain's CDR3 is CASSLVTGEVGNTEAFF. CDR3 DNA: TGCGCCAGCAGCTTGGTAACAGGGGAAGTTGGGAACACTGAAGCTTTCTTT.

The sample holds a few counts of this clonotype. V and J are TRBV7-9 and TRBJ1-2; possibly TRBD1 for D (5 bases). V dropped 4 bases and J dropped 6 bases, with 18 bases sitting between them. CDR1 is SEHNR and CDR2 is FQNEAQ in the germline V gene (reference sequence). There are 15 residues in the CDR3. The CDR3 DNA sequence: TGTGCCAGCAGCTCTTCCGGGGGTAGTGGGCATGGCTACACCTTC. Protein sequence: CASSSSGGSGHGYTF.

The chain's CDR3 is CSVGASGVEQYF. The CDR3 DNA reads TGCAGCGTTGGAGCTAGCGGGGTCGAGCAGTACTTC. This chain joins TRBV29-1 and TRBJ2-7, with 9 bases that match TRBD2. This CDR3 spans 12 amino acids. Trimming took 4 bases from V and 6 from J; bases not matched to a gene: 4. From germline, CDR1 is SQVTM and CDR2 ANQGSEA.

The rearrangement uses TRBV7-2 and TRBJ1-5; D gene ambiguous. CDR3 length: 16 residues. Trimming removed 0 bases from V and 4 bases from J, with 13 bases in between. CDR1 and CDR2 (germline): SGHTA, FQGNSA. CDR3 nucleotides: TGTGCCAGCAGCTTAGCGTTCGGGATGGGGAATCAGCCCCAGCATTTT. Encoded protein: CASSLAFGMGNQPQHF.

The genes are TRBV29-1 and TRBJ2-5, with unresolved D. The germline gives CDR1 SQVTM, CDR2 ANQGSEA. The CDR3 contains 13 residues. V was shortened by 5 bases and J by 4 bases, with 14 bases between the two germline ends. The CDR3 nucleotides are TGCAGCGTTATCGACCCAACTCGAGAGACCCAGTACTTC. Translation gives CSVIDPTRETQYF. Complete variable domain (other parts from reference TRBV29-1 and TRBJ2-5): SAVISQKPSRDICQRGTSLTIQCQVDSQVTMMFWYRQQPGQSLTLIATANQGSEATYESGFVIDKFPISRPNLTFSTLTVSNMSPEDSSIYLCSVIDPTRETQYFGPGTRLLVL.

This clonotype has a handful of counts. The rearrangement links TRBV12-3 or TRBV12-4 to TRBJ1-1; 9 bases fit TRBD1. V lost 5 bases, J lost 5 bases, and 3 bases stayed unmatched. The CDR3 consists of 13 residues. The CDR3 nucleotides are TGTGCCAGCAGTCGGGACAGGGCTACTGAAGCTTTCTTT. Translated, it gives CASSRDRATEAFF.

This clonotype came up many times. This chain joins TRBV12-3 or TRBV12-4 and TRBJ1-2; maybe TRBD1 (5 bases). Trimming shortened V by 7 bases and J by 5 bases, and 14 bases separated the two germline ends. The CDR3 has 13 amino acids. The CDR3 here is CASNFFQGYGYTF. The CDR3 region has the DNA TGTGCCAGCAACTTTTTCCAGGGTTATGGCTACACCTTC.

This clonotype was counted between two and nine times. The CDR3 DNA reads as TGTGCCAGCACCCCAGACAAGTACACCGGGGAGCTGTTTTTT. As protein: CASTPDKYTGELFF. The J gene is TRBJ2-2, the V gene TRBV6-6; D ambiguous. V was shortened by 7 bases and J by 3 bases, with 12 bases between the two germline ends. Germline values: CDR1 MNHNY, CDR2 SVGAGI (reference sequence). There are 14 residues in the CDR3.

This clonotype was detected only a few times. The CDR3 region is CASSQDLTTPTNGYTF. CDR3 nucleotides: TGCGCCAGCAGCCAAGATCTGACAACTCCTACGAATGGCTACACCTTC. V usage is TRBV4-1 and J usage is TRBJ1-2; D gene uncertain. The CDR3 runs 16 residues. V was cut by 0 bases and J by 6 bases, with 17 bases left in between. Germline-derived CDR1 and CDR2 are MGHRA and YSYEKL.

In this sample, this clonotype turned up a few times. This rearrangement joins TRBV4-1 to TRBJ2-6; the match to TRBD2 covers 7 bases. The CDR3 contains 17 residues. The V gene end was trimmed by 4 bases and the J gene end by 3 bases; junction bases not matched to a gene: 9. From germline, CDR1 is MGHRA and CDR2 YSYEKL. The chain's CDR3 is CASSPISGGGGANVLTF. The CDR3 region has the DNA TGCGCCAGCAGCCCGATTTCGGGGGGAGGTGGGGCCAACGTCCTGACTTTC.

The chain carries TRBV12-5 and TRBJ2-2; TRBD1 might be the D (5 bases). The germline CDR1 and CDR2 sequences are LGHNT and FRNRAP. V lost 8 bases and J 9 bases, leaving 10 bases between the germline ends. The CDR3 runs 11 residues. The CDR3: CASMQGRELFF. The CDR3 nucleotides read TGTGCTAGTATGCAGGGCAGGGAGCTGTTTTTT.

V usage is TRBV9 and J usage is TRBJ2-5; 7 bases fit TRBD2. Trimming cost V 7 bases and J 0 bases; bases outside gene matches: 6. Germline V gives CDR1 SGDLS, CDR2 YYNGEE. The CDR3 consists of 14 residues. The CDR3 loop is CASSGGDYQETQYF. CDR3 DNA sequence: TGTGCCAGCTCTGGGGGGGACTACCAAGAGACCCAGTACTTC.